Only one count was recorded for the clone carrying this T cell receptor beta chain. As yet, its antigen is unknown. This sample was taken from a study of cytomegalovirus exposure and HLA in healthy donors. Overall study: Unique TCRs numbering some 80 million, obtained from HLA-typed donors, made up an early data release. Overall study results and limits: Overall, roughly 150 TCR beta chains were annotated as cytomegalovirus-associated.

The PCR contained 60 Vbeta and 13 Jbeta primers. Source study methods: Per a later analysis, the number of unique TCR beta chains was around 79 million, of which about 11 million were shared. The repertoire was sequenced with immunoSEQ multiplex PCR; TCRdb's copy has only in-frame clones and lacks some. V and J calls plus clone size are reproduced from that table; the DNA served to infer D and trimming. The data contain fewer than 150,000 clones, 65% to 85% of them singletons. The clonotype originates from a woman under 30 in good health and CMV-seronegative. The source material was PBMCs.

CDR3 DNA: TGTGCCAGTAGTATAGGGTTTACAGCCGTGAACACTGAAGCTTTCTTT. This encodes CASSIGFTAVNTEAFF. This sequence joins TRBV19 and TRBJ1-1; D ambiguous. Germline V gives CDR1 LNHDA, CDR2 SQIVND (reference sequence). Trimming removed 1 base from V and 0 bases from J, with 12 bases in between. The CDR3 totals 16 residues. Together with reference TRBV19 and TRBJ1-1, the CDR3 gives the full variable domain: DGGITQSPKYLFRKEGQNVTLSCEQNLNHDAMYWYRQDPGQGLRLIYYSQIVNDFQKGDIAEGYSVSREKKESFPLTVTSAQKNPTAFYLCASSIGFTAVNTEAFFGQGTRLTVV.